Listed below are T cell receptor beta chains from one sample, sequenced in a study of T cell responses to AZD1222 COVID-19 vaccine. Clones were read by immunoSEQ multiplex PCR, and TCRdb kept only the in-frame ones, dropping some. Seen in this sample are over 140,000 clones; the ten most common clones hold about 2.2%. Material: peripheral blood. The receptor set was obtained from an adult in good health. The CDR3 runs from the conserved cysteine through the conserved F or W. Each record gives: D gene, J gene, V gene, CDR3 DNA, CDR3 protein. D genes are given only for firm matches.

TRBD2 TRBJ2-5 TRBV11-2 TGTGCCAGCAGCCGCGGGAGGGGGGGGCGAAAAGAGACCCAGTACTTC CASSRGRGGRKETQYF
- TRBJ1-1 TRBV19 TGTGCCAGTACCCCTGGACAGAGGAACACTGAAGCTTTCTTT CASTPGQRNTEAFF
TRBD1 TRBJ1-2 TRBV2 TGTGCCAGCAGTGGCCTCCGACAGGGGAGGAAGGGCTACACCTTC CASSGLRQGRKGYTF
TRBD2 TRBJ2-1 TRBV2 TGTGCCAGCAGTGGTGGGCTAGCGGGGGGGCCGGGAAATGAGCAGTTCTTC CASSGGLAGGPGNEQFF
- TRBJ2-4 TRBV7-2 TGTGCCAGCAGACAACCGGAACGGAAAAACATTCAGTACTTC CASRQPERKNIQYF
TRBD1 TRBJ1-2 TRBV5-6 TGTGCCAGCAGCCATATCGGGACAGATAATTATGGCTACACCTTC CASSHIGTDNYGYTF
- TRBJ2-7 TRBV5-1 TGCGCCAGCAGCTCCCGACGGGGGTTCCACGAGCAGTACTTC CASSSRRGFHEQYF
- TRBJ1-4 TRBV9 TGTGCCAGCAGCGAGGGCGAGGCGTTTGCAACTAATGAAAAACTGTTTTTT CASSEGEAFATNEKLFF
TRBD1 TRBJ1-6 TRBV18 TGTGCCAGCTCACCATCAGGGGGGGATTCACCCCTCCACTTT CASSPSGGDSPLHF
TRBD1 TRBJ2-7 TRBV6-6 TGTGCCAGTGGGTCACAGGGGGACGAGCAGTACTTC CASGSQGDEQYF
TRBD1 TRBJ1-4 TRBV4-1 TGCGCCAGCAGCCAACCGACAGGGACCCTAGATGAAAAACTGTTTTTT CASSQPTGTLDEKLFF
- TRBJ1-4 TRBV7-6 TGTGCCAGCAGCTTAGGTTCCAGGGAAGTGGAAAAACTGTTTTTT CASSLGSREVEKLFF
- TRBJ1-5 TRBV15 TGTGCCACCAGCAGAGTTGGGGCCCCCAATCAGCCCCAGCATTTT CATSRVGAPNQPQHF
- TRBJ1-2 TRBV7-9 TGTGCCAGCAGCTTAGGGTGGGCTGGCTACACCTTC CASSLGWAGYTF
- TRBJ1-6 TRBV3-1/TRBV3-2 TGTGCCAGCAGCCAAAGGGTCAGCTATAATTCACCCCTCCACTTT CASSQRVSYNSPLHF
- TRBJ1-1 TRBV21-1 TGTGCCAGCAGCGGGGACCGGACCAGGGGAGCTTTCTTT CASSGDRTRGAFF
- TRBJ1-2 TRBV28 TGTGCCAGCAGTTTAGGCAGCTATGGCTACACCTTC CASSLGSYGYTF
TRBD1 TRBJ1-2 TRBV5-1 TGCGCCAGCAGCTTTGACAGGGTTTATGGCTACACCTTC CASSFDRVYGYTF
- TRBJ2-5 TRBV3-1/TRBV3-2 TGTGCCAGCAGCCAAGGGGGGGTCGTCCAAGAGACCCAGTACTTC CASSQGGVVQETQYF
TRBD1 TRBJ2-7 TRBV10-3 TGTGCCATCAGCCCCGGGACAGGGTACCACGAGCAGTACTTC CAISPGTGYHEQYF
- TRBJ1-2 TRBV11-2 TGTGCCAGCAGCTTAGATCTGGGGACAAGCTATGGCTACACCTTC CASSLDLGTSYGYTF
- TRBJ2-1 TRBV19 TGTGCCAGTAGTATGCGGGACTTAAGCTTCAATGAGCAGTTCTTC CASSMRDLSFNEQFF
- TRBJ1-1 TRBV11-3 TGTGCCAGCAGCTTAGATCGGGCAGTCACTGAAGCTTTCTTT CASSLDRAVTEAFF
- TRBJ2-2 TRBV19 TGTGCCAGTAGTATAATGGACTCCGGGGAGCTGTTTTTT CASSIMDSGELFF
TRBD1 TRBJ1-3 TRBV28 TGTGCCACCAGGGGGGGGGCTAATCTTGGAAACACCATATATTTT CATRGGANLGNTIYF
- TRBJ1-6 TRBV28 TGTGCCAGCAGCCCAGCCGGGATCGGCGGGCCCCTCTATAATTCACCCCTCCACTTT CASSPAGIGGPLYNSPLHF
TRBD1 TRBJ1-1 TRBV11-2 TGTGCCAGCAGCCCGCATAACAGGGGGCGCGACACTGAAGCTTTCTTT CASSPHNRGRDTEAFF
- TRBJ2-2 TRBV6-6 TGTGCCAGCAGTCCCGACCCTAACAGGGAGTGGCCCGGGGAGCTGTTTTTT CASSPDPNREWPGELFF
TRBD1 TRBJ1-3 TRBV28 TGTGCCAGCAGTTCCCCGGGACAGGGGTCTGGAAACACCATATATTTT CASSSPGQGSGNTIYF
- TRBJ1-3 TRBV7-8 TGTGCCAGCAGCTGGGGGGCAGGGAGTGGAAACACCATATATTTT CASSWGAGSGNTIYF
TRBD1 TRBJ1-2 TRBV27 TGTGCCAGCAGCCGAACGACAGGGAACTATGGCTACACCTTC CASSRTTGNYGYTF
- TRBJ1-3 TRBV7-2 TGTGCCAGCAGCTTAGGGTCAGTTGATGGGAACACCATATATTTT CASSLGSVDGNTIYF